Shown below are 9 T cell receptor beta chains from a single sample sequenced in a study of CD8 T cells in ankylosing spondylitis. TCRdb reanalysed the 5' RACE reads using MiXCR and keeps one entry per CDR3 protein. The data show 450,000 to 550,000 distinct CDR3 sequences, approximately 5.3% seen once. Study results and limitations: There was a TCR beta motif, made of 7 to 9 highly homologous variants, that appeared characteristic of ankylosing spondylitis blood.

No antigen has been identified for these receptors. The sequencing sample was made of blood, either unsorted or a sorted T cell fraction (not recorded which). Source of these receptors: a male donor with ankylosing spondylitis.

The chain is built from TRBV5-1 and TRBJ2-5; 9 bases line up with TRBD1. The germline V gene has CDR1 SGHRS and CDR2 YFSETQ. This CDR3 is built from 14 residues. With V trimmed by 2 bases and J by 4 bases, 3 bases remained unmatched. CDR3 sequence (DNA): TGCGCCAGCAGCTTCGGGACAGGGAGAGAGACCCAGTACTTC. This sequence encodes CASSFGTGRETQYF.

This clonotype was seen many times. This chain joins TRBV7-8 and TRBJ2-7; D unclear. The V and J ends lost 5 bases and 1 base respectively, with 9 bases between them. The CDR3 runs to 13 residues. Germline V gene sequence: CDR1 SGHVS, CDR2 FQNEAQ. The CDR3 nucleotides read TGTGCCAGCAGCCACGGTCCATCCTACGAGCAGTACTTC. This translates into CASSHGPSYEQYF.

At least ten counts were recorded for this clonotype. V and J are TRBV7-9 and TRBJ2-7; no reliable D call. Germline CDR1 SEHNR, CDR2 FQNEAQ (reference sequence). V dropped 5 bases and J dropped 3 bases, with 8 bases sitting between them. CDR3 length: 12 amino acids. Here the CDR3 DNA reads TGTGCCAGCAGCCTAACCCACTACGAGCAGTACTTC. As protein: CASSLTHYEQYF.

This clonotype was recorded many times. CDR3 DNA: TGTGCCAGCATCCGATCCGGGACAGGCGGAATCAATGAGCAGTTCTTC. It codes for CASIRSGTGGINEQFF. The V and J genes are TRBV13 and TRBJ2-1, with TRBD1 matching 8 bases. V was pared by 7 bases and J by 6 bases, with 14 bases of the junction left unmatched. The length of the CDR3 is 16 residues. CDR1 is PRHDT, CDR2 FYEKMQ, per germline (reference sequence).

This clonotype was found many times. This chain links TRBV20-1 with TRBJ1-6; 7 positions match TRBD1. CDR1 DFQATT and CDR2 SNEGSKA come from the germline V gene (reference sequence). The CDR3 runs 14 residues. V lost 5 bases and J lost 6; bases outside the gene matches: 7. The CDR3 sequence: CSAQTGTANSPLHF. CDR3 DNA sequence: TGCAGTGCTCAAACCGGGACAGCTAATTCACCCCTCCACTTT.

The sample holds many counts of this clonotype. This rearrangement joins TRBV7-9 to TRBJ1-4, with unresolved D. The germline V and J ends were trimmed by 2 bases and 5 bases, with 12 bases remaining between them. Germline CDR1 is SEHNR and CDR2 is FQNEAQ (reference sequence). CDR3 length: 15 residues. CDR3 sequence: CASSLPLTENEKLFF. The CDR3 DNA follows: TGTGCCAGCAGCTTACCCCTCACGGAAAATGAAAAACTGTTTTTT.

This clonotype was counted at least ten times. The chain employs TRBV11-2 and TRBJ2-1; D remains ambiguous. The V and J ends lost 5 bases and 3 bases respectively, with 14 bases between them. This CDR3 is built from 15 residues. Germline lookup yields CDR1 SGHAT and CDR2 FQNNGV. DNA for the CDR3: TGTGCCAGCAGCCCCACGCGGCCTCACTACAATGAGCAGTTCTTC. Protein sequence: CASSPTRPHYNEQFF. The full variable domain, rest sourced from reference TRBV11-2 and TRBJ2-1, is EAGVAQSPRYKIIEKRQSVAFWCNPISGHATLYWYQQILGQGPKLLIQFQNNGVVDDSQLPKDRFSAERLKGVDSTLKIQPAKLEDSAVYLCASSPTRPHYNEQFFGPGTRLTVL.

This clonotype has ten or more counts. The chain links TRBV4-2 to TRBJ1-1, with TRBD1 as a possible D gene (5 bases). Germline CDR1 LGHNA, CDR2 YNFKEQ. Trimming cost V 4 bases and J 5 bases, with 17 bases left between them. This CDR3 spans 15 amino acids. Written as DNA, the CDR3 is TGTGCCAGCAGCCTCCTGACAGTCGGACAAACTGAAGCTTTCTTT. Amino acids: CASSLLTVGQTEAFF.

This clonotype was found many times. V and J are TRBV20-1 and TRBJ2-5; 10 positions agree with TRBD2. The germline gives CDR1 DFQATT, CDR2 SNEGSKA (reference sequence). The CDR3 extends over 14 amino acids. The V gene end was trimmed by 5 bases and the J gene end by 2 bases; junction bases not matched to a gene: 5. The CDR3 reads CSAPGLAAQETQYF. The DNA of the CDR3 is TGCAGTGCTCCCGGACTAGCGGCTCAAGAGACCCAGTACTTC.